This T cell receptor beta chain derives from a study of cytomegalovirus exposure and HLA in healthy donors. Overall study: Assignment to the Caucasian-associated ancestry cluster applied to more than 75% of the 300 to 500 genotyped donors.

Turning to this clone: Its cognate antigen is unknown.

A multiplex PCR was run with 60 Vbeta primers and 13 Jbeta primers. Clones were sequenced by immunoSEQ multiplex PCR, and TCRdb holds only the in-frame ones, with some missing. Among some 250,000 clones listed, 82% were seen once. V was shortened by 1 base and J by 3 bases, with 11 bases between the two germline ends. CDR3 length equals 14 residues. Germline CDR1 is SGHRS and CDR2 is YFSETQ. Whole-study results and caveats: The study flagged around 150 TCR beta chains as cytomegalovirus-associated. Indistinguishability led to the exclusion of some V segments, TRBV6-2 and TRBV6-3 included.

The rearrangement joins TRBV5-1 to TRBJ2-7; tentatively, D is TRBD1 (6 bases). The specimen was PBMCs. This sequence originates from a woman aged 40 to 55 in good health and CMV-seropositive. CDR3 DNA: TGCGCCAGCAGCTTGACAGGGTTGGGCTACGAGCAGTACTTC. The encoded protein is CASSLTGLGYEQYF.